This section outlines one T cell receptor (beta chain) sequence together with its context. J lost 6 bases, V lost 5 bases, and 8 bases had no gene match. The CDR3 has 14 residues. Germline lookup yields CDR1 SGHTA and CDR2 FQGTGA. This sample stems from a study of blood T cell repertoires in COVID-19. Some clones are missing from TCRdb's copy, which holds only in-frame ones; the method was immunoSEQ multiplex PCR. Of approximately 150,000 clones in the sample, almost 80% were seen once. This clonotype was sampled from a man aged 50-59 years with active or convalescent COVID-19. This sequence joins TRBV7-3 and TRBJ1-2; 8 nucleotides match TRBD1. The sequencing input was peripheral blood. CDR3 coding DNA: TGTGCCAGCAGCCGAAGGACAGGGAGGGATGGCTACACCTTC. Protein sequence: CASSRRTGRDGYTF. Complete variable domain (other parts from reference TRBV7-3 and TRBJ1-2): GAGVSQTPSNKVTEKGKYVELRCDPISGHTALYWYRQSLGQGPEFLIYFQGTGAADDSGLPNDRFFAVRPEGSVSTLKIQRTERGDSAVYLCASSRRTGRDGYTFGSGTRLTVV.